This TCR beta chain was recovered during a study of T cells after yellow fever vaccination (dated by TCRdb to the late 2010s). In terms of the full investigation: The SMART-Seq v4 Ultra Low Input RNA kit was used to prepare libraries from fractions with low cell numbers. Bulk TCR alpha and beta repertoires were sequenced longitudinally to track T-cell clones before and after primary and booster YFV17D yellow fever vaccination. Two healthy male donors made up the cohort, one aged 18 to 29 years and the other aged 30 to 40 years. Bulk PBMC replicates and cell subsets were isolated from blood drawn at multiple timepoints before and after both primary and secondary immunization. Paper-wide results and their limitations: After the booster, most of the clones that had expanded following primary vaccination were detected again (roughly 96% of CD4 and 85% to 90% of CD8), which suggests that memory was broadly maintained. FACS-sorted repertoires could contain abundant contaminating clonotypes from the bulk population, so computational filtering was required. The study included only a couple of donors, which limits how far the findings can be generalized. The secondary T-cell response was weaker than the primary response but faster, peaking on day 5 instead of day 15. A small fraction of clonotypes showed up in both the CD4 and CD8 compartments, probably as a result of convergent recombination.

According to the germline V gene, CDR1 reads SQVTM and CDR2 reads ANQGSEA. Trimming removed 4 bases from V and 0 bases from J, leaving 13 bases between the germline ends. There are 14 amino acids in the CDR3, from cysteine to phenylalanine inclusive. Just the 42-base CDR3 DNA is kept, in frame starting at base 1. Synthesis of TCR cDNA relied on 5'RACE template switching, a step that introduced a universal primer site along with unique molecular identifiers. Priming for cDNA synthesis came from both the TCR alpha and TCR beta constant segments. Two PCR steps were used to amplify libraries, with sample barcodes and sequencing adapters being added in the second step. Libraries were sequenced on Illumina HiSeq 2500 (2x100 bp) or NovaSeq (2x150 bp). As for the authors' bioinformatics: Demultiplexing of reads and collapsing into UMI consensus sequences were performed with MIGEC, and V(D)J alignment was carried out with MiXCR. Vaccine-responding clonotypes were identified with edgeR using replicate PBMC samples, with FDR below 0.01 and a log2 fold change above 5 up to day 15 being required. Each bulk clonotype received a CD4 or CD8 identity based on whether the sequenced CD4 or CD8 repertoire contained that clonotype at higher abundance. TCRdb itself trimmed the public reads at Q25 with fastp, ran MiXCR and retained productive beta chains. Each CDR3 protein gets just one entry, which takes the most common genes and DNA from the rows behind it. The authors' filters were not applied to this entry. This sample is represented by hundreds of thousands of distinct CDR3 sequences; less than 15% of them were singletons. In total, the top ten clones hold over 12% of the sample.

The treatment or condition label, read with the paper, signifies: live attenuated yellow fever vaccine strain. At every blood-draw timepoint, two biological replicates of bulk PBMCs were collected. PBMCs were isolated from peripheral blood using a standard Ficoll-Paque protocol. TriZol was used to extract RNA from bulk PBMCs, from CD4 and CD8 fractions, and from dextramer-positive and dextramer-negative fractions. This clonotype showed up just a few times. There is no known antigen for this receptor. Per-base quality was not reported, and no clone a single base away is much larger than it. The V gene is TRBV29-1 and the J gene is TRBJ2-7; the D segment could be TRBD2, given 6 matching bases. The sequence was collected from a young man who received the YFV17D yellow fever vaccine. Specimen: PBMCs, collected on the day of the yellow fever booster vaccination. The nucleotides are TGCAGCGTTGCGTCTTGGGGGGACTCCTACGAGCAGTACTTC. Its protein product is CSVASWGDSYEQYF.